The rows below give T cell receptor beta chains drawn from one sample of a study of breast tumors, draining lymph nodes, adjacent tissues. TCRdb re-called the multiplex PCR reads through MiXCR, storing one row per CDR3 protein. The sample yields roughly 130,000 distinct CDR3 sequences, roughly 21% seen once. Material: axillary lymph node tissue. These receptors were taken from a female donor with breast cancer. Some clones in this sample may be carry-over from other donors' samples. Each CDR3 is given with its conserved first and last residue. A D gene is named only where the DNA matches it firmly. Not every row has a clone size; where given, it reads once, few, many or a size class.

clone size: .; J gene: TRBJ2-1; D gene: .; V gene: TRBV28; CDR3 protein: CASREAASYNEQFF; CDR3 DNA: TGTGCCAGCAGGGAGGCGGCGTCCTACAATGAGCAGTTCTTC
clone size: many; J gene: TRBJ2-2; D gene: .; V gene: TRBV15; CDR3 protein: CATEEGPNTGELFF; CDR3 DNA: TGTGCCACTGAAGAGGGCCCGAACACCGGGGAGCTGTTTTTT
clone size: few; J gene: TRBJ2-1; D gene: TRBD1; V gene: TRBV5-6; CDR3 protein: CASTLTPGQGPNEQFF; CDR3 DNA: TGTGCCAGCACCTTAACTCCGGGACAGGGACCGAATGAGCAGTTCTTC
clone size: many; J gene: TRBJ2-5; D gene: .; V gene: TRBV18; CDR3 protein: CASSPSSGGIETQYF; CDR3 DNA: TGTGCCAGCTCACCATCCTCGGGGGGCATAGAGACCCAGTACTTC
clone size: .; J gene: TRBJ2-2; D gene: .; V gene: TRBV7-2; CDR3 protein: CVSSVDSGELFF; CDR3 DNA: TGTGTCAGCAGCGTGGACTCCGGGGAGCTGTTTTTT
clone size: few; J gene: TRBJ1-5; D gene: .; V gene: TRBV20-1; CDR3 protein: CSARDGGTGSNQPQHF; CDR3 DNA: TGCAGTGCTAGAGATGGGGGAACGGGGAGCAATCAGCCCCAGCATTTT
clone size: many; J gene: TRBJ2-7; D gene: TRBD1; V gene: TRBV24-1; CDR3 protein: CATSDADRGHEQYF; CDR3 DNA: TGTGCCACCAGTGATGCGGACAGGGGGCACGAGCAGTACTTC
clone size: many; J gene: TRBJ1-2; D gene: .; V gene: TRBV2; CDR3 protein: CASSENFESRGMGGYTF; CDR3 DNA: TGTGCCAGCAGTGAAAATTTCGAGAGTAGGGGAATGGGTGGCTACACCTTC
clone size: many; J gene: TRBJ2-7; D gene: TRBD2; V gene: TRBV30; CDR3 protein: CAWRILAGAGEQYF; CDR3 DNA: TGTGCCTGGAGAATACTAGCGGGAGCTGGCGAGCAGTACTTC
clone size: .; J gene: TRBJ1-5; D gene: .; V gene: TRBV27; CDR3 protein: CGRGNQPQHF; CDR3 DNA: TGTGGTCGGGGCAATCAGCCCCAGCATTTT
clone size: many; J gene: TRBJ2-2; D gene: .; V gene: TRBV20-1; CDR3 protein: CSAPYRATGELFF; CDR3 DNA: TGCAGTGCTCCCTACAGGGCCACCGGGGAGCTGTTTTTT
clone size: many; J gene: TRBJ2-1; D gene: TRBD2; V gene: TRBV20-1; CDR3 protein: CSAIKIAGGYNEQFF; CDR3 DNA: TGCAGTGCTATCAAAATAGCGGGAGGGTACAATGAGCAGTTCTTC
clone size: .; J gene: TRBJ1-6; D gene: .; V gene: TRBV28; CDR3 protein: CASTPRGGSPLHF; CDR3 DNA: TGTGCCAGCACCCCAAGGGGGGGTTCACCCCTCCACTTT
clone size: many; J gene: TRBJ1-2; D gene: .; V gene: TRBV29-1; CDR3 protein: CSVEGGDSSNYGYTF; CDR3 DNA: TGCAGCGTTGAAGGTGGGGACTCCTCTAACTATGGCTACACCTTC
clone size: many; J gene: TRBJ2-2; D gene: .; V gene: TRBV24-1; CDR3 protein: CATSDGGSGELFF; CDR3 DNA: TGTGCCACCAGTGATGGGGGTTCCGGGGAGCTGTTTTTT
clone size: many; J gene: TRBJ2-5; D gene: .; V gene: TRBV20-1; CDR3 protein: CSAQTGQKETQYF; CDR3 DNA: TGCAGTGCTCAGACGGGACAAAAAGAGACCCAGTACTTC
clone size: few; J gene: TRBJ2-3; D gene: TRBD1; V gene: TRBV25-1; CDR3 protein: CASTSWGTGGTDTQYF; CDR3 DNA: TGTGCCAGCACCTCATGGGGGACAGGGGGCACAGATACGCAGTATTTT
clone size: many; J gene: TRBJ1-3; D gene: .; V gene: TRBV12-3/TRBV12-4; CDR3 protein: CASTNPGTNSGNTIYF; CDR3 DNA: TGTGCCAGCACCAACCCCGGGACAAACTCTGGAAACACCATATATTTT
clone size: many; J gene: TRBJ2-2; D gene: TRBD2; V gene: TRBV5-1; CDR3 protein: CASSLAGLAEERNTGELFF; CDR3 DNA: TGCGCCAGCAGCTTGGCGGGACTAGCGGAAGAGAGGAACACCGGGGAGCTGTTTTTT
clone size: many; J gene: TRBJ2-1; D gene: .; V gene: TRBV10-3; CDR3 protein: CATNDRGWHEQFF; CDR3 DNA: TGTGCCACCAACGACCGGGGATGGCATGAGCAGTTCTTC
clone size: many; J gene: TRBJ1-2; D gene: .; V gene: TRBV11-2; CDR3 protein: CASSLDAHSSAGYTF; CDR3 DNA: TGTGCCAGCAGCTTAGATGCCCACAGCTCGGCTGGCTACACCTTC
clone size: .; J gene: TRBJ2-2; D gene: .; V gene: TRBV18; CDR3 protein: CASSPTGYDSGELFF; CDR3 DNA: TGTGCCAGCTCACCTACAGGGTATGACTCCGGGGAGCTGTTTTTT
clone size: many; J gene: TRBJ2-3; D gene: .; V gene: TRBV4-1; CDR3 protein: CASSQVEAGTDTQYF; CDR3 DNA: TGCGCCAGCAGCCAAGTGGAGGCTGGCACAGATACGCAGTATTTT
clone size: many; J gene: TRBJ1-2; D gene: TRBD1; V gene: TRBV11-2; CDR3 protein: CASSQTTLRSGGWVYGYTF; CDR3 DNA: TGTGCCAGCAGCCAAACGACCCTCCGATCAGGGGGATGGGTTTATGGCTACACCTTC
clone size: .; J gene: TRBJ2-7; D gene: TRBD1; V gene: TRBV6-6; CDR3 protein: CASMPRDRADEQYF; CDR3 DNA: TGTGCCAGCATGCCCCGGGACAGGGCGGACGAGCAGTACTTC
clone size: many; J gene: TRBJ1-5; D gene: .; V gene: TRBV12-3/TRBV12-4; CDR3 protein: CASSGTRRQPQHF; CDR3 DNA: TGTGCCAGCAGTGGGACACGGCGGCAGCCCCAGCATTTT
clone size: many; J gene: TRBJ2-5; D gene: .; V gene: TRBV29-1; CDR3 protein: CSVERGETQYF; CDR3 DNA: TGCAGCGTTGAACGAGGGGAGACCCAGTACTTC
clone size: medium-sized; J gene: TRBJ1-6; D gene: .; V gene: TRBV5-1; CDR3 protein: CASSLDTGSTSPLHF; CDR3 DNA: TGCGCCAGCAGCTTGGATACAGGGAGTACTTCACCCCTCCACTTT
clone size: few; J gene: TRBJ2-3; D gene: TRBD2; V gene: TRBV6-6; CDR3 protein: CASSYSLWTSRNTDTQYF; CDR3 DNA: TGTGCCAGCAGTTACTCGTTGTGGACTAGCAGAAACACAGATACGCAGTATTTT
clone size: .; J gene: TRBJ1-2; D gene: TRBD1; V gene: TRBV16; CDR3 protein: CASGQEGATHGYTF; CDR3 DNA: TGTGCCAGCGGCCAGGAGGGGGCTACTCATGGCTACACCTTC
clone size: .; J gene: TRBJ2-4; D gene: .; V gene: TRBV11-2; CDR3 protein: CASSSVDTPDKNIQYF; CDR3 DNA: TGTGCCAGCAGCTCCGTTGACACCCCCGACAAAAACATTCAGTACTTC
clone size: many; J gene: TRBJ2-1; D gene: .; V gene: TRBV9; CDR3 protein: CASSTHSDRPEQFF; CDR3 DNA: TGTGCCAGCAGCACCCATAGCGACAGACCCGAGCAGTTCTTC
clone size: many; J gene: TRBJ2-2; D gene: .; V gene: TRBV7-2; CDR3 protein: CASSLSSGFTGELFF; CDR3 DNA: TGTGCCAGCAGCTTATCCAGCGGGTTTACCGGGGAGCTGTTTTTT
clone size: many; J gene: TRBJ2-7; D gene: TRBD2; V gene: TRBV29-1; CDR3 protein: CSVEDRREFSYEQYF; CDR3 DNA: TGCAGCGTTGAAGACCGGCGGGAGTTCTCCTACGAGCAGTACTTC
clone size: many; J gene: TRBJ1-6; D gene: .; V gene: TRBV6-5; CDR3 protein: CASSLKGVGVTRSPLHF; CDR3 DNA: TGTGCCAGCAGCCTAAAGGGGGTAGGGGTGACTCGGTCACCCCTCCACTTT
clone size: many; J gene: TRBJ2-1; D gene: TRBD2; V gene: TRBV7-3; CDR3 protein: CASSRQTSGGGEQFF; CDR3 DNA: TGTGCCAGCAGCCGGCAGACTAGCGGGGGGGGTGAGCAGTTCTTC
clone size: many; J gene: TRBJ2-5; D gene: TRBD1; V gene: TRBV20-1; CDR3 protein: CSASNRDSGIETQYF; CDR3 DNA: TGCAGTGCTAGTAACCGGGACAGTGGGATTGAGACCCAGTACTTC
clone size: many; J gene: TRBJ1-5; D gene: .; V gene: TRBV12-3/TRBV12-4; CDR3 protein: CASSLGTNQPQHF; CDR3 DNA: TGTGCCAGCAGCCTGGGGACAAATCAGCCCCAGCATTTT
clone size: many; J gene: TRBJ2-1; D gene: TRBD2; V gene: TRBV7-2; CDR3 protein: CASSLGRLAMTYNEQFF; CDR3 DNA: TGTGCCAGCAGCTTAGGTAGACTAGCCATGACCTACAATGAGCAGTTCTTC
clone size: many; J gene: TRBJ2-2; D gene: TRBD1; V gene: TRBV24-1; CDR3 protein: CATSDLRQGAEIGELFF; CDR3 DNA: TGTGCCACCAGTGACCTTCGACAGGGGGCAGAGATCGGGGAGCTGTTTTTT
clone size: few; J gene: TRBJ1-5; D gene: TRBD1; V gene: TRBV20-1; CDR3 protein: CSAPDRGGNQPQHF; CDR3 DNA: TGCAGTGCTCCGGACAGGGGGGGCAATCAGCCCCAGCATTTT
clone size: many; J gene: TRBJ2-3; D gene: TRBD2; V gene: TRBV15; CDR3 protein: CATSRVIGGGTDTQYF; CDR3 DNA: TGTGCCACCAGCAGAGTGATCGGGGGGGGGACAGATACGCAGTATTTT
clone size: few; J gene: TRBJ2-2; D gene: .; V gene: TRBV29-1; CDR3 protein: CSVSVMGDTGELFF; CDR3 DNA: TGCAGCGTTTCGGTCATGGGGGACACCGGGGAGCTGTTTTTT
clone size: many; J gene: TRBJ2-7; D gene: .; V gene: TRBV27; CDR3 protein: CASSPGVYEQYF; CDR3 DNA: TGTGCCAGCAGTCCCGGGGTCTACGAGCAGTACTTC
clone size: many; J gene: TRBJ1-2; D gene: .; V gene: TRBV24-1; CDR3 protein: CATSDLGNYGYTF; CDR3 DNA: TGTGCCACCAGTGATTTAGGGAACTATGGCTACACCTTC
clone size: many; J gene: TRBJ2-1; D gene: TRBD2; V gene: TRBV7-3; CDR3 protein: CASSLYKTSGVYNEQFF; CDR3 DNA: TGTGCCAGCAGCTTATACAAGACTAGCGGGGTCTACAATGAGCAGTTCTTC
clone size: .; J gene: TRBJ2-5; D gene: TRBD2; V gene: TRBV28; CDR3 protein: CASSFSSGRAAETQYF; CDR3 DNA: TGTGCCAGCAGTTTCTCTAGCGGGAGGGCCGCAGAGACCCAGTACTTC
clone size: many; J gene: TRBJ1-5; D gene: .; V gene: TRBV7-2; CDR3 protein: CASSLLWTGSNQPQHF; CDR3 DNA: TGTGCCAGCAGCCTCCTGTGGACGGGTAGCAATCAGCCCCAGCATTTT